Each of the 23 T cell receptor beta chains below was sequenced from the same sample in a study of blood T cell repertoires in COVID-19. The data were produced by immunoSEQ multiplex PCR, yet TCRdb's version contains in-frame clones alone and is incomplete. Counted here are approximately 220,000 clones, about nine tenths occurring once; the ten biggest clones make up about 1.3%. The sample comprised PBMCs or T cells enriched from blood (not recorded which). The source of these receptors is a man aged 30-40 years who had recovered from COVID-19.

CDR3 DNA: TGTGCCAGCAGTGAACTAGAGTTTGTCACCGGGGAGCTGTTTTTT. Translation gives CASSELEFVTGELFF. The chain couples TRBV2 to TRBJ2-2, with no clear D. The CDR3 has 15 amino acids. Germline CDR1 and CDR2: SNHLY and FYNNEI. V was cut by 2 bases and J by 4 bases, with 11 bases left in between. The full variable domain, completed using reference TRBV2 and TRBJ2-2, is EPEVTQTPSHQVTQMGQEVILRCVPISNHLYFYWYRQILGQKVEFLVSFYNNEISEKSEIFDDQFSVERPDGSNFTLKIRSTKLEDSAMYFCASSELEFVTGELFFGEGSRLTVL.

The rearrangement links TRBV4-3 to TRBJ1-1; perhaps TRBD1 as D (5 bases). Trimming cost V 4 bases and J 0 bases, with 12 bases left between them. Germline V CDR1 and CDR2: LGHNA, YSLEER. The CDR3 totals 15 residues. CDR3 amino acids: CASSPGLLMNTEAFF. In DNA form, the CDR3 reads TGCGCCAGCAGCCCGGGACTGCTCATGAACACTGAAGCTTTCTTT.

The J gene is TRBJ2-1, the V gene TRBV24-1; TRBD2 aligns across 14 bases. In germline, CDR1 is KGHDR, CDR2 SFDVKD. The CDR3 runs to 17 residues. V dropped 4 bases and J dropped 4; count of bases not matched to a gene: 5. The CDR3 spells CATSDLRLAGGYNEQFF. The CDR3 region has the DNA TGTGCCACCAGTGACCTTCGACTAGCGGGAGGGTACAATGAGCAGTTCTTC.

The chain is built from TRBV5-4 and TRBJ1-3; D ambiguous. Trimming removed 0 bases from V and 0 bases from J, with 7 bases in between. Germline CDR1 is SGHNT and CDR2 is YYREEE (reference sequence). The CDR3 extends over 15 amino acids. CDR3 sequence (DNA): TGTGCCAGCAGCTTGGACGGGAGCTCTGGAAACACCATATATTTT. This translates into CASSLDGSSGNTIYF.

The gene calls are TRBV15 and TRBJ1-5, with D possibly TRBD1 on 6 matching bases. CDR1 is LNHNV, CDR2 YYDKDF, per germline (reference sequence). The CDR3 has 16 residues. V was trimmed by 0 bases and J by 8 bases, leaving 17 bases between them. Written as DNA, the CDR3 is TGTGCCACCAGCAGAGAGACGTCAGGGGCACGGAAGCCCCAGCATTTT. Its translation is CATSRETSGARKPQHF.

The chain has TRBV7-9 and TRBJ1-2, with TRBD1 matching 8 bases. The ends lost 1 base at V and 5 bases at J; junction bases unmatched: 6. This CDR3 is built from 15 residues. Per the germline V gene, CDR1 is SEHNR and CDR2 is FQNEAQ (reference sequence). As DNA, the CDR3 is TGTGCCAGCAGCTTAGAGGGCAGGGGGCGATATGGCTACACCTTC. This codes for CASSLEGRGRYGYTF. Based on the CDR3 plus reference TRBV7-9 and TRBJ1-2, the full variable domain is DTGVSQNPRHKITKRGQNVTFRCDPISEHNRLYWYRQTLGQGPEFLTYFQNEAQLEKSRLLSDRFSAERPKGSFSTLEIQRTEQGDSAMYLCASSLEGRGRYGYTFGSGTRLTVV.

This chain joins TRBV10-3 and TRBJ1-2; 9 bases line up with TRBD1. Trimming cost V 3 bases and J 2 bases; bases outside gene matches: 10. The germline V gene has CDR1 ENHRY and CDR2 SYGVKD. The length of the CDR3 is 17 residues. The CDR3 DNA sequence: TGTGCCATCAGTGAAAAATGGACAGGGGAAACAAACTATGGCTACACCTTC. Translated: CAISEKWTGETNYGYTF.

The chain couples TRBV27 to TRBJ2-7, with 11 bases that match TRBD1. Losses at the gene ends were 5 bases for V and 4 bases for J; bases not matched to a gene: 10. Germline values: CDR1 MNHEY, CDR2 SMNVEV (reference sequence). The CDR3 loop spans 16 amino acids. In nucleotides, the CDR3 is TGTGCCAGCAGTAGCCTCGGGACAGGGGGGCAATACGAGCAGTACTTC. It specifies CASSSLGTGGQYEQYF.

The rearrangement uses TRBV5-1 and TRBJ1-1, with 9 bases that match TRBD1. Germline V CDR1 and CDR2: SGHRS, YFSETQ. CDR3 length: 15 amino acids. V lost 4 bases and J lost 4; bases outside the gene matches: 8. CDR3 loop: CASSLQGAAGTEAFF. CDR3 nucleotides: TGCGCCAGCAGCCTACAGGGGGCTGCTGGCACTGAAGCTTTCTTT.

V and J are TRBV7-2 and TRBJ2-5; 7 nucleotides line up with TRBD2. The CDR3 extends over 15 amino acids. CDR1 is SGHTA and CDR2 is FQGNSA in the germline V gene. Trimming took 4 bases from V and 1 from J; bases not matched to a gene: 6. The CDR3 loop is CASSWEGRAQETQYF. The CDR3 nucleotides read TGTGCCAGCAGCTGGGAGGGGAGGGCCCAAGAGACCCAGTACTTC.

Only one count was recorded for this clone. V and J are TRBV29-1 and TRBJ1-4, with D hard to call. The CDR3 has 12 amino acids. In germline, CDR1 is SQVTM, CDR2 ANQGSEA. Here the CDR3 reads CSVGPNNEKLFF. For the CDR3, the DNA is TGCAGTGTGGGCCCCAATAATGAAAAACTGTTTTTT.

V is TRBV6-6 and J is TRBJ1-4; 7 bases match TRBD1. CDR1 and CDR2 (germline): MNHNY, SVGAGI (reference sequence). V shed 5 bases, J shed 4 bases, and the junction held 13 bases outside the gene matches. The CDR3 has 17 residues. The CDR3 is CASSQTEHRGGNEKLFF. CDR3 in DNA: TGTGCCAGCAGTCAAACAGAACACAGGGGAGGTAATGAAAAACTGTTTTTT.

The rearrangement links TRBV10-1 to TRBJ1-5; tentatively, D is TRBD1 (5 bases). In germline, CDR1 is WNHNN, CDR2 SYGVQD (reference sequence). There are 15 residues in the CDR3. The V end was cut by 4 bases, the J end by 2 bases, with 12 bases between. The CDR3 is CASSVPGLRNQPQHF. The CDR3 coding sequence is TGCGCCAGCAGTGTTCCGGGACTGCGCAATCAGCCCCAGCATTTT.

Here the CDR3 reads CASSVVATESEAFF. The DNA for the CDR3 is TGTGCCAGCAGCGTAGTAGCGACGGAGTCTGAAGCTTTCTTT. The chain recombines TRBV9 with TRBJ1-1; D not resolved. V dropped 0 bases and J dropped 6 bases, with 12 bases sitting between them. The CDR3 is 14 amino acids. The germline gives CDR1 SGDLS, CDR2 YYNGEE.

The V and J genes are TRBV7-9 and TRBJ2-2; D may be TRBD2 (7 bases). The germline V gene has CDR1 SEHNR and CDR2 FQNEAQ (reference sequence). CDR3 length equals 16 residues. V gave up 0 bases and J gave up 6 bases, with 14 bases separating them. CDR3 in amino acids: CASSLARLAGAGELFF. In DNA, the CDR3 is TGTGCCAGCAGCTTAGCACGACTAGCAGGGGCCGGGGAGCTGTTTTTT.

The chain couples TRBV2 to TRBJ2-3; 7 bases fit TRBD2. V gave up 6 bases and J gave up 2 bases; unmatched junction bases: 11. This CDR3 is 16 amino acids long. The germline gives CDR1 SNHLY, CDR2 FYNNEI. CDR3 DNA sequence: TGTGCCAGCAGCCCTGGGGGGGGATCGGACACAGATACGCAGTATTTT. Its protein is CASSPGGGSDTDTQYF.

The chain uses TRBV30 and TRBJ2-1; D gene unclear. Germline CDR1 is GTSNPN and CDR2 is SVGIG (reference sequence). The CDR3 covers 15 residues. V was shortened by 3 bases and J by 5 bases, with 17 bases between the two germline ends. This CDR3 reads CAWSPPAFLHNEQFF. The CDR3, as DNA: TGTGCCTGGAGCCCCCCCGCTTTCCTACACAATGAGCAGTTCTTC.

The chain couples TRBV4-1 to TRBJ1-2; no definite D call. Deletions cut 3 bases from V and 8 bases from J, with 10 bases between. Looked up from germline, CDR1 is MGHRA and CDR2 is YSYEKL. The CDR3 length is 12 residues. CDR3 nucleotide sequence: TGCGCCAGCAGCCACCCGCTCGCGGGCTACACCTTC. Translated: CASSHPLAGYTF.

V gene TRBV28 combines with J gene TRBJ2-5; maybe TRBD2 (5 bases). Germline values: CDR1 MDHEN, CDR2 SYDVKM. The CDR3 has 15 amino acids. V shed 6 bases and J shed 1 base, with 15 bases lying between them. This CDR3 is CASSLIGSGQETQYF. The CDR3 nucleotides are TGTGCCAGCAGCCTGATAGGCAGCGGCCAAGAGACCCAGTACTTC.

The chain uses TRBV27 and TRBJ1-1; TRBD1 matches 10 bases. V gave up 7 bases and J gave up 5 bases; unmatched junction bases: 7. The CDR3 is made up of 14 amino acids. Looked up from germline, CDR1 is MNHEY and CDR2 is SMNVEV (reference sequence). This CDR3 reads CASTVTGGNTEAFF. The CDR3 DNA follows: TGTGCCAGCACTGTGACAGGGGGCAATACTGAAGCTTTCTTT.

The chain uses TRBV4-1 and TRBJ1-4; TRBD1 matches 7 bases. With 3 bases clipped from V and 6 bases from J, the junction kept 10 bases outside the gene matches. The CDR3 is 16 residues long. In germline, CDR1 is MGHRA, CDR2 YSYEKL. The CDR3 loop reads CASSHPHWDSHEKLFF. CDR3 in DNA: TGCGCCAGCAGCCACCCACATTGGGACAGCCATGAAAAACTGTTTTTT.

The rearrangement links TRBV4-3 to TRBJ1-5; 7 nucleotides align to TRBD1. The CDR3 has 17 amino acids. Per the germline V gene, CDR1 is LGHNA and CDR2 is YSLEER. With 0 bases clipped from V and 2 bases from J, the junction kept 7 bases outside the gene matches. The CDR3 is CASSQDWPGTGNQPQHF. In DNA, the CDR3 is TGCGCCAGCAGCCAAGATTGGCCCGGGACAGGCAATCAGCCCCAGCATTTT.

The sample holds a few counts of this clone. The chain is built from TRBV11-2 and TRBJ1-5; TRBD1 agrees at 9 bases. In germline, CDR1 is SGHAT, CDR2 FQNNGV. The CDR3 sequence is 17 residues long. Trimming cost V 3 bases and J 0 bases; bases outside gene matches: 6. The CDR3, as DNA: TGTGCCAGCAGCTTGGGGACAGGGAGTTATAGCAATCAGCCCCAGCATTTT. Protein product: CASSLGTGSYSNQPQHF.